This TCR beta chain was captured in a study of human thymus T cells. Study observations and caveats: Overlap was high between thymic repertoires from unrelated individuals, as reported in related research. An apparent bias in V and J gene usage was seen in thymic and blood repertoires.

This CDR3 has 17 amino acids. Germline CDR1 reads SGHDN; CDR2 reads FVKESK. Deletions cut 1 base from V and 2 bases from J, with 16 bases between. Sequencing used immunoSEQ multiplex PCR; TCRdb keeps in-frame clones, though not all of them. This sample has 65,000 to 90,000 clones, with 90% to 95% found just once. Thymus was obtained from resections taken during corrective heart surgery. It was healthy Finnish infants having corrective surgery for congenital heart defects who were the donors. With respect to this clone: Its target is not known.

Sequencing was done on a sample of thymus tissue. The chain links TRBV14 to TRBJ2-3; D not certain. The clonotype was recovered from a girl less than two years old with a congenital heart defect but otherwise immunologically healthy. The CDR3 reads CASSQGPSGGFTDTQYF. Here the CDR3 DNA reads TGTGCCAGCAGCCAAGGGCCGTCGGGTGGGTTCACAGATACGCAGTATTTT.